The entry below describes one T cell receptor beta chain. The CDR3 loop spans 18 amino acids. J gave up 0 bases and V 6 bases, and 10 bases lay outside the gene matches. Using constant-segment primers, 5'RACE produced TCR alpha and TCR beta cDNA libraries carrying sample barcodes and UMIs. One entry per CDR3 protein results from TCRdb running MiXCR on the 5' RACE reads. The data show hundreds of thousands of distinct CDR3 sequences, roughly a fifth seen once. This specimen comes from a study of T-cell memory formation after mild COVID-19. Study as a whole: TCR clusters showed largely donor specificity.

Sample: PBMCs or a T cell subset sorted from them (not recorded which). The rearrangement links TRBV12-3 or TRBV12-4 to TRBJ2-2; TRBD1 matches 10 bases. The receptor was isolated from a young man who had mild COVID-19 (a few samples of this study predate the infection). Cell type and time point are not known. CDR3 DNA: TGTGCCAGCAGGGGGACGAGGACAGGGGGGCCGAACACCGGGGAGCTGTTTTTT. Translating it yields CASRGTRTGGPNTGELFF.